A selection of T cell receptor beta chains follows, all from one sample in a study of cytomegalovirus exposure and HLA in healthy donors. TCRdb keeps only in-frame clones here, not all; method: immunoSEQ multiplex PCR. This table holds about 200,000 clones, 82% found once. Sequences were obtained from PBMCs. Receptors were obtained from a man aged 40-55 years in good health and CMV-seropositive. The CDR3 runs from the conserved cysteine through the conserved F or W. The D gene is left open where the match is weak. Size is stated for part of the rows, as once, few or many counts, or as a class when the clone is expanded.

v_gene: TRBV19
j_gene: TRBJ1-2
abundance: -
d_gene: -
CDR3nt: TGTGCCAGTAGTATAGAGCACCGGACAACCCTATATGGCTACACCTTC
CDR3aa: CASSIEHRTTLYGYTF

v_gene: TRBV9
j_gene: TRBJ2-7
abundance: few
d_gene: TRBD2
CDR3nt: TGTGCCAGCAGCGTAGGCAGCGGGAGGAGGTACGAGCAGTACTTC
CDR3aa: CASSVGSGRRYEQYF

v_gene: TRBV2
j_gene: TRBJ1-5
abundance: -
d_gene: -
CDR3nt: TGTGCCAGCAGTGAACGGGCTGACACGGGGAATCAGCCCCAGCATTTT
CDR3aa: CASSERADTGNQPQHF

v_gene: TRBV27
j_gene: TRBJ2-4
abundance: -
d_gene: TRBD1
CDR3nt: TGTGCCAGCTCTTCGGACAGGGGGGTCAAAAACATTCAGTACTTC
CDR3aa: CASSSDRGVKNIQYF

v_gene: TRBV9
j_gene: TRBJ2-3
abundance: -
d_gene: TRBD1
CDR3nt: TGTGCCAGCAGCGGACCGGACAGGTACTACACAGATACGCAGTATTTT
CDR3aa: CASSGPDRYYTDTQYF

v_gene: TRBV7-9
j_gene: TRBJ2-1
abundance: -
d_gene: -
CDR3nt: TGTGCCAGCCTCGGGAAAAGGTATGAGCAGTTCTTC
CDR3aa: CASLGKRYEQFF

v_gene: TRBV11-1
j_gene: TRBJ2-2
abundance: -
d_gene: -
CDR3nt: TGTGCCAGCAGCCAGGGTACCGGGGAGCTGTTTTTT
CDR3aa: CASSQGTGELFF

v_gene: TRBV19
j_gene: TRBJ1-5
abundance: -
d_gene: -
CDR3nt: TGTGCCAGTAGTATTGTGGACACTCGCAATCAGCCCCAGCATTTT
CDR3aa: CASSIVDTRNQPQHF

v_gene: TRBV12-5
j_gene: TRBJ2-7
abundance: -
d_gene: TRBD1
CDR3nt: TGTGCTAGTGCCCTAGGGGGACAGTTCTCCTACGAGCAGTACTTC
CDR3aa: CASALGGQFSYEQYF

v_gene: TRBV2
j_gene: TRBJ1-1
abundance: -
d_gene: -
CDR3nt: TGTGCCACCACCAGGGAAGGTTACACTGAAGCTTTCTTT
CDR3aa: CATTREGYTEAFF

v_gene: TRBV5-5
j_gene: TRBJ1-5
abundance: -
d_gene: TRBD1
CDR3nt: TGTGCCAGCAGCTTGTCGGGAACAGGGGGCGGACAGCCCCAGCATTTT
CDR3aa: CASSLSGTGGGQPQHF

v_gene: TRBV27
j_gene: TRBJ2-7
abundance: -
d_gene: -
CDR3nt: TGTGCCAGCAGTTTATCGGCCCCCTACGAGCAGTACTTC
CDR3aa: CASSLSAPYEQYF

v_gene: TRBV27
j_gene: TRBJ1-2
abundance: once
d_gene: -
CDR3nt: TGTGCCAGCCGTTGGGGTGAGGGACAAGCTAACTATGGCTACACCTTC
CDR3aa: CASRWGEGQANYGYTF

v_gene: TRBV7-9
j_gene: TRBJ1-1
abundance: -
d_gene: -
CDR3nt: TGTGCCAGCAGCTTAGTAGGGGGGAACACTGAAGCTTTCTTT
CDR3aa: CASSLVGGNTEAFF

v_gene: TRBV6-6
j_gene: TRBJ2-7
abundance: -
d_gene: -
CDR3nt: TGTGCCAGCAATTCACCGACTATCGCCAAGGGAGAGCAGTACTTC
CDR3aa: CASNSPTIAKGEQYF

v_gene: TRBV5-1
j_gene: TRBJ2-1
abundance: few
d_gene: TRBD1
CDR3nt: TGCGCCAGCAGCTGGACAGGGATTGATGAGCAGTTCTTC
CDR3aa: CASSWTGIDEQFF

v_gene: TRBV15
j_gene: TRBJ1-2
abundance: -
d_gene: -
CDR3nt: TGTGCCACCAGCAATCCCCCAAACTATGGCTACACCTTC
CDR3aa: CATSNPPNYGYTF

v_gene: TRBV29-1
j_gene: TRBJ1-2
abundance: -
d_gene: TRBD1
CDR3nt: TGCAGCGCCCGAGGGGCAGGGGGCGCCTATGGCTACACCTTC
CDR3aa: CSARGAGGAYGYTF

v_gene: TRBV5-1
j_gene: TRBJ1-1
abundance: -
d_gene: -
CDR3nt: TGCGCCAGCAGCTTGCGGGGGGGGACTGAAGCTTTCTTT
CDR3aa: CASSLRGGTEAFF

v_gene: TRBV30
j_gene: TRBJ2-7
abundance: -
d_gene: TRBD1
CDR3nt: TGTGCCTGGAGTGGAATGGGACAGGGTCGCGAGCAGTACTTC
CDR3aa: CAWSGMGQGREQYF

v_gene: TRBV5-1
j_gene: TRBJ2-6
abundance: -
d_gene: -
CDR3nt: TGCGCCAGCAGCTTGCTGAGCTCTGGGGCCAACGTCCTGACTTTC
CDR3aa: CASSLLSSGANVLTF

v_gene: TRBV7-9
j_gene: TRBJ2-1
abundance: -
d_gene: -
CDR3nt: TGTGCCAGCAGCTTAGGGGAGACTAAGTCCTACAATGAGCAGTTCTTC
CDR3aa: CASSLGETKSYNEQFF

v_gene: TRBV6-6
j_gene: TRBJ1-5
abundance: -
d_gene: -
CDR3nt: TGTGCCAGCAGTTACTCCGGCGGGGCCAATCAGCCCCAGCATTTT
CDR3aa: CASSYSGGANQPQHF

v_gene: TRBV5-1
j_gene: TRBJ1-4
abundance: -
d_gene: -
CDR3nt: TGCGCCAGCAGCCAAGGGGCCAGGGCAACTAATGAAAAACTGTTTTTT
CDR3aa: CASSQGARATNEKLFF

v_gene: TRBV4-1
j_gene: TRBJ1-1
abundance: -
d_gene: TRBD1
CDR3nt: TGCGCCAGCAGTTCGGGGACAGGGGGCTGGAACACTGAAGCTTTCTTT
CDR3aa: CASSSGTGGWNTEAFF

v_gene: TRBV30
j_gene: TRBJ1-3
abundance: -
d_gene: -
CDR3nt: TGTGCCTGGAGTGTCGTTAGTCGGGGGTCTGGAAACACCATATATTTT
CDR3aa: CAWSVVSRGSGNTIYF

v_gene: TRBV5-1
j_gene: TRBJ2-1
abundance: -
d_gene: TRBD2
CDR3nt: TGCGCCAGCAGCCAGGGACTAGCGGGATCCTACAATGAGCAGTTCTTC
CDR3aa: CASSQGLAGSYNEQFF

v_gene: TRBV7-2
j_gene: TRBJ2-1
abundance: -
d_gene: TRBD2
CDR3nt: TGTGCCAGCAGCAAAACCTCACTAGCGGGGGCCAATGAGCAGTTCTTC
CDR3aa: CASSKTSLAGANEQFF

v_gene: TRBV6-1
j_gene: TRBJ1-6
abundance: -
d_gene: TRBD1
CDR3nt: TGTGCCAGCGTGACAGGGGATGGGGTAAATTCACCCCTCCACTTT
CDR3aa: CASVTGDGVNSPLHF

v_gene: TRBV19
j_gene: TRBJ2-7
abundance: few
d_gene: TRBD1
CDR3nt: TGTGCCAGTAGTATAGCAGGGGGTTCCCTCTACGAGCAGTACTTC
CDR3aa: CASSIAGGSLYEQYF

v_gene: TRBV5-1
j_gene: TRBJ2-1
abundance: -
d_gene: -
CDR3nt: TGCGCCAGCAGCTTGGTGTTAGCGGACTCCTACAATGAGCAGTTCTTC
CDR3aa: CASSLVLADSYNEQFF

v_gene: TRBV6-6
j_gene: TRBJ1-5
abundance: once
d_gene: -
CDR3nt: TGTGCCAGCAGGACTGGGGCGGGGAATCAGCCCCAGCATTTT
CDR3aa: CASRTGAGNQPQHF

v_gene: TRBV7-9
j_gene: TRBJ1-1
abundance: once
d_gene: TRBD1
CDR3nt: TGTGCCAGCAGCCTAAGACAGGGAAACACTGAAGCTTTCTTT
CDR3aa: CASSLRQGNTEAFF

v_gene: TRBV9
j_gene: TRBJ1-4
abundance: -
d_gene: TRBD1
CDR3nt: TGTGCCAGCAGCGTAGATCAGGGGGGATTTGAAAAACTGTTTTTT
CDR3aa: CASSVDQGGFEKLFF

v_gene: TRBV7-2
j_gene: TRBJ2-7
abundance: -
d_gene: TRBD1
CDR3nt: TGTGCCAGCAGTTCCGGGACAGGGGACGAGCAGTACTTC
CDR3aa: CASSSGTGDEQYF

v_gene: TRBV7-9
j_gene: TRBJ2-1
abundance: -
d_gene: -
CDR3nt: TGTGCCAGCAGCTTAGGGGGCTCGGGGGGCATTATCTACAATGAGCAGTTCTTC
CDR3aa: CASSLGGSGGIIYNEQFF

v_gene: TRBV5-4
j_gene: TRBJ2-1
abundance: few
d_gene: TRBD2
CDR3nt: TGTGCCAGCAGCTTTGGCGGGAGCTCCTACAATGAGCAGTTCTTC
CDR3aa: CASSFGGSSYNEQFF

v_gene: TRBV9
j_gene: TRBJ2-6
abundance: -
d_gene: -
CDR3nt: TGTGCCAGCAGCGTAAGTAGGGCAGCCCCAGACAGCTCTGGGGCCAACGTCCTGACTTTC
CDR3aa: CASSVSRAAPDSSGANVLTF

v_gene: TRBV18
j_gene: TRBJ1-5
abundance: -
d_gene: TRBD1
CDR3nt: TGTGCCAGCTCACCACCGGGACAGGGAAGGAGCAATCAGCCCCAGCATTTT
CDR3aa: CASSPPGQGRSNQPQHF

v_gene: TRBV30
j_gene: TRBJ2-1
abundance: -
d_gene: TRBD2
CDR3nt: TGTGCCTGGAGTGAAGGGTTCCTAGCGGGCGATGAGCAGTTCTTC
CDR3aa: CAWSEGFLAGDEQFF

v_gene: TRBV2
j_gene: TRBJ1-4
abundance: -
d_gene: -
CDR3nt: TGTGCCAGCAGTAAGGGAGCAACTAATGAAAAACTGTTTTTT
CDR3aa: CASSKGATNEKLFF

v_gene: TRBV7-8
j_gene: TRBJ1-1
abundance: -
d_gene: -
CDR3nt: TGTGCCAGCAGCTCTCTACGCCAGGGGCTGAACACTGAAGCTTTCTTT
CDR3aa: CASSSLRQGLNTEAFF

v_gene: TRBV7-6
j_gene: TRBJ2-5
abundance: -
d_gene: -
CDR3nt: TGTGCCAGCAGCTTTATGCGGCAAGAGACCCAGTACTTC
CDR3aa: CASSFMRQETQYF

v_gene: TRBV18
j_gene: TRBJ1-2
abundance: -
d_gene: -
CDR3nt: TGTGCCAGCTCACCACTTGGAGGGCTGCTCGTCTATGGCTACACCTTC
CDR3aa: CASSPLGGLLVYGYTF

v_gene: TRBV30
j_gene: TRBJ1-2
abundance: -
d_gene: -
CDR3nt: TGTGCCTGGGGGAAGGGGCAGCCGATATGGGGCTACACCTTC
CDR3aa: CAWGKGQPIWGYTF

v_gene: TRBV27
j_gene: TRBJ2-7
abundance: -
d_gene: TRBD1
CDR3nt: TGTGCCAGCAGTCCAGGGGGCTACGAGCAGTACTTC
CDR3aa: CASSPGGYEQYF

v_gene: TRBV6-5
j_gene: TRBJ2-2
abundance: once
d_gene: TRBD1
CDR3nt: TGTGCCAGCAGCTCCGACAGGGGGCAGTACGGGGAGCTGTTTTTT
CDR3aa: CASSSDRGQYGELFF

v_gene: TRBV5-1
j_gene: TRBJ2-4
abundance: -
d_gene: -
CDR3nt: TGCGCCAGCAGCTCCGGACAGCTGGGGAACATTCAGTACTTC
CDR3aa: CASSSGQLGNIQYF

v_gene: TRBV9
j_gene: TRBJ1-2
abundance: -
d_gene: -
CDR3nt: TGTGCCAGCAGCGTAGGAGCAGGGCCTGGCTACACCTTC
CDR3aa: CASSVGAGPGYTF

v_gene: TRBV28
j_gene: TRBJ2-2
abundance: -
d_gene: TRBD1
CDR3nt: TGTGCCAGCAGTTTGGTTGGGACAGTCCGAGTCGGGGAGCTGTTTTTT
CDR3aa: CASSLVGTVRVGELFF

v_gene: TRBV29-1
j_gene: TRBJ1-1
abundance: -
d_gene: -
CDR3nt: TGCAGCGCTGATCCATTGGGGCAGCCTGAAGCTTTCTTT
CDR3aa: CSADPLGQPEAFF

v_gene: TRBV18
j_gene: TRBJ1-1
abundance: -
d_gene: TRBD1
CDR3nt: TGTGCCAGCTCTGTGACAGGGGTTGAAACTGAAGCTTTCTTT
CDR3aa: CASSVTGVETEAFF